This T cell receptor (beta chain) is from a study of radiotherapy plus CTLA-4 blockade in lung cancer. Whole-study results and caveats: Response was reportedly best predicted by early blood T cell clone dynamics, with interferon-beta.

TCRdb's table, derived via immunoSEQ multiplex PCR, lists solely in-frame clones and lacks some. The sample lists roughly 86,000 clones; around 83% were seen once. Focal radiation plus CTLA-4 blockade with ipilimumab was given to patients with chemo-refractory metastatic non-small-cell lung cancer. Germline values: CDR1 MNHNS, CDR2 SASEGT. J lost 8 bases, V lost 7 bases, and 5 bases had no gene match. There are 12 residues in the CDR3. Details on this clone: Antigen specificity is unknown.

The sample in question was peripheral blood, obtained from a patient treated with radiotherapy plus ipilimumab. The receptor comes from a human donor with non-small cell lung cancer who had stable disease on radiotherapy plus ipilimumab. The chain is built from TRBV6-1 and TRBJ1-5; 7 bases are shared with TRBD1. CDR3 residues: CASTTGIKPQHF. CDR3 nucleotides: TGTGCCAGCACGACAGGGATAAAGCCCCAGCATTTT.